This entry is about one T cell receptor (beta chain). Its target is not known. CD45RO negativity and positive selection for CCR7 defined naive CD8 cells, a population that excluded terminally differentiated effector memory CD45RA+ cells. These data belong to a study of shared clonotypes between healthy human individuals. Overall study results and limits: What rarefaction showed was incomplete sorted-subset sequencing despite large depth.

The V gene's germline CDR1 is SEHNR and CDR2 FQNEAQ (reference sequence). Trimming pared 1 base from V and 3 bases from J, leaving 10 bases between. The length of the CDR3 is 14 residues. Clones were sequenced by immunoSEQ multiplex PCR, and TCRdb holds only the in-frame ones, with some missing. Of about 680,000 clones listed, around 92% are singletons. The sequence was obtained from a young man in good health. The chain joins TRBV7-9 to TRBJ2-7; no clear D. Input material: naive CD8+ T cells sorted from blood. This CDR3 is CASSLVEQLYEQYF. CDR3 DNA sequence: TGTGCCAGCAGCTTAGTCGAGCAACTCTACGAGCAGTACTTC.